This T cell receptor (beta chain) was obtained from a study of graft-versus-host responses after intestinal transplantation. The trim removed 6 bases at V and 5 bases at J, leaving 7 bases unmatched. Germline CDR1 ENHRY, CDR2 SYGVKD. The CDR3 loop spans 15 amino acids. On this clone itself: Antigen: not known.

Here immunoSEQ multiplex PCR was the method, and the copy in TCRdb shows in-frame clones only, minus some. This table has more than 100,000 clones, approximately 94% appearing once. The chain employs TRBV10-3 and TRBJ2-2; 9 bases match TRBD1. Sequences were derived from unstimulated CD8+ T cells sorted from spleen or lymph node cells, sampled before intestinal transplant. The sequence was obtained from a human donor who received an intestinal transplant. The CDR3 bases are TGTGCCATCAGCGACCCGGGACAGGGTACCGGGGAGCTGTTTTTT. Amino acids: CAISDPGQGTGELFF.